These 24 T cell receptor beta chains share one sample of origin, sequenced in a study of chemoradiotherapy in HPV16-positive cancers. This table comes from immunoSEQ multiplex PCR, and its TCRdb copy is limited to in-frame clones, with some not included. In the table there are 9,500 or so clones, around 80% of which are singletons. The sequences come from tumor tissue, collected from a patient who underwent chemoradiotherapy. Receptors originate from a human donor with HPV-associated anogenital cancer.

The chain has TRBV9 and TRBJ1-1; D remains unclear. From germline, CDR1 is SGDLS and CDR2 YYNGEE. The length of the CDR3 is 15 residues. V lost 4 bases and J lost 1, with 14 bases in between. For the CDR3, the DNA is TGTGCCAGCAGCCCCCGGGCGACACCGAACACTGAAGCTTTCTTT. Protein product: CASSPRATPNTEAFF.

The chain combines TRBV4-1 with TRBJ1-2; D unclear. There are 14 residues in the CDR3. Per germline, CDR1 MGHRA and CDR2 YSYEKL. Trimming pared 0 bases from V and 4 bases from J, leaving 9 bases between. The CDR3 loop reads CASSQEPGAYGYTF. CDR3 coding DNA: TGCGCCAGCAGCCAAGAGCCCGGAGCCTATGGCTACACCTTC.

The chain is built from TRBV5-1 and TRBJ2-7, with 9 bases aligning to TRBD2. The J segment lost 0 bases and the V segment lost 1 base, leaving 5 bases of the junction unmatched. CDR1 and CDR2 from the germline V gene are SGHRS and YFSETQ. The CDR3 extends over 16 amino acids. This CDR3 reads CASSLSTSGGSYEQYF. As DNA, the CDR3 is TGCGCCAGCAGCTTGTCGACTAGCGGCGGCTCCTACGAGCAGTACTTC.

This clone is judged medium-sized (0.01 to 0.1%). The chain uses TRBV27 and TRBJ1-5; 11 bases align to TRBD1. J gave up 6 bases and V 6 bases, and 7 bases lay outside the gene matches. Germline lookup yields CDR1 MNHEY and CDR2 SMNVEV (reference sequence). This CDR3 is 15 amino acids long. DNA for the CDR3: TGTGCCAGCAGGGGGACAGGGGGGCTGATTCAGCCCCAGCATTTT. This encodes CASRGTGGLIQPQHF.

The CDR3 region is CASSLDWTISEAFF. In DNA form, the CDR3 reads TGTGCCAGCAGCTTAGATTGGACGATTTCTGAAGCTTTCTTT. The V call is TRBV11-2, the J call TRBJ1-1; no firm D call. The CDR3 contains 14 residues. Germline CDR1 SGHAT, CDR2 FQNNGV. Trimming cost V 0 bases and J 6 bases, with 11 bases left between them.

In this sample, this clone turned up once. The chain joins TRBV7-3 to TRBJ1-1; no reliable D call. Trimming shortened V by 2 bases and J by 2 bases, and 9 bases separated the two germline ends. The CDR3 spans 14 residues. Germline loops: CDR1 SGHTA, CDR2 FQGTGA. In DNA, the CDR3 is TGTGCCAGCAGCTTAGGAAAGGGAAACACTGAAGCTTTCTTT. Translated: CASSLGKGNTEAFF.

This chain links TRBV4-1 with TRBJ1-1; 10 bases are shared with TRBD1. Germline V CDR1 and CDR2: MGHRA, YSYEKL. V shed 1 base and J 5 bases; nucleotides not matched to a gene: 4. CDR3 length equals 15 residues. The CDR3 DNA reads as TGCGCCAGCAGCCAAGGACAGGGGGCGAAGACTGAAGCTTTCTTT. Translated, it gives CASSQGQGAKTEAFF.

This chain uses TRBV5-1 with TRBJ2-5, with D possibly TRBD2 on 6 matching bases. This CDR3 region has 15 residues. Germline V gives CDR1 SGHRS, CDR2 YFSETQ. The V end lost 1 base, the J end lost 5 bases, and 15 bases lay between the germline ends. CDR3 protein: CASSLSQAGGETQYF. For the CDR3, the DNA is TGCGCCAGCAGCTTGAGCCAGGCCGGAGGGGAGACCCAGTACTTC.

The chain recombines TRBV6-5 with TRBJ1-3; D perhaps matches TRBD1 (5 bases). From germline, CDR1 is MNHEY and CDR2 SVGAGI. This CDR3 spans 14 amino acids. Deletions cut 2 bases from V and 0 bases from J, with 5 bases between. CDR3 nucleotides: TGTGCCAGCAGTTACGGGGCCTCTGGAAACACCATATATTTT. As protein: CASSYGASGNTIYF.

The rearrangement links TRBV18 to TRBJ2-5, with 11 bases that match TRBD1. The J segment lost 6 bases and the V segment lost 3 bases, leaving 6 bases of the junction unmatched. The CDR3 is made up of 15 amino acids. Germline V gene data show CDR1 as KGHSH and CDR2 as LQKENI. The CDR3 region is CASSPPGQGGQTQYF. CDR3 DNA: TGTGCCAGCTCACCGCCGGGACAGGGGGGACAGACCCAGTACTTC.

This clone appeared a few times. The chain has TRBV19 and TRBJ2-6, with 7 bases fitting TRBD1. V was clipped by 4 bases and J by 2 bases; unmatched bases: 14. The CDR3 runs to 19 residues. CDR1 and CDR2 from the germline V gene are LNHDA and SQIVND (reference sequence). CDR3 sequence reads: CASSTHNFLTGAGANVLTF. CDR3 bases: TGTGCCAGTAGTACCCATAATTTCCTTACAGGGGCTGGGGCCAACGTCCTGACTTTC.

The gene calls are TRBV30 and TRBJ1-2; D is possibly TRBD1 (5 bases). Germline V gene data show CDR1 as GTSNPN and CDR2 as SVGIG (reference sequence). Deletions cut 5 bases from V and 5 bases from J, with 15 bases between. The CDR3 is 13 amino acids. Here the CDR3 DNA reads TGTGCCTGGGAGAGACAGCAGCCGTATGGCTACACCTTC. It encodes CAWERQQPYGYTF.

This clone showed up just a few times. The CDR3 DNA reads TGTGCCAGCAGTTTGAGGGGCCAGCCCACCTATGGCTACACCTTC. Protein product: CASSLRGQPTYGYTF. The chain joins TRBV27 to TRBJ1-2; D may be TRBD1 (5 bases). CDR3 length: 15 residues. Per germline, CDR1 MNHEY and CDR2 SMNVEV (reference sequence). The V gene lost 3 bases and the J gene lost 4 bases, with 15 bases spanning the gap.

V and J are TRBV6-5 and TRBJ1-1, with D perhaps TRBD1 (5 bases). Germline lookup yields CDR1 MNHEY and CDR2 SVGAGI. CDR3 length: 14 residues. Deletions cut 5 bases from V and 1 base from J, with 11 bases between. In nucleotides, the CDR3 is TGTGCCAGCAGTCCGGGACTCCCGAACACTGAAGCTTTCTTT. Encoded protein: CASSPGLPNTEAFF.

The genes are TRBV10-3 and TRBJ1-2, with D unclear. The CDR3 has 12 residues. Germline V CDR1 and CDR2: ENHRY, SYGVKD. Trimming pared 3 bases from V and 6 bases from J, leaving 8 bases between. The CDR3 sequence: CAISEGGDGYTF. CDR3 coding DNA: TGTGCCATCAGTGAAGGAGGAGATGGCTACACCTTC.

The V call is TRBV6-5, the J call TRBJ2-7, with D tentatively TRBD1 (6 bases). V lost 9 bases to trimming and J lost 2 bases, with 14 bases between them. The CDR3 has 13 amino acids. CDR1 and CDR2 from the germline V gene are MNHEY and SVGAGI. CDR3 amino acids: CASGGRTTYEQYF. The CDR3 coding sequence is TGTGCCAGTGGGGGCCGGACAACCTACGAGCAGTACTTC.

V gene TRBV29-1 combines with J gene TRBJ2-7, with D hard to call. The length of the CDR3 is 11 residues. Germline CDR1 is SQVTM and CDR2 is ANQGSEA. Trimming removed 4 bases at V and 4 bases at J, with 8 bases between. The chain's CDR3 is CSVGHGYEQYF. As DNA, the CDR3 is TGCAGCGTTGGTCATGGGTACGAGCAGTACTTC.

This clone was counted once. CDR3 sequence (DNA): TGTGCCAGCAGTTCAAACTATGGCTACACCTTC. Its protein product is CASSSNYGYTF. The chain employs TRBV5-6 and TRBJ1-2, with D unclear. CDR1 is SGHDT and CDR2 is YYEEEE in the germline V gene. V gave up 5 bases and J gave up 2 bases, with 4 bases separating them. The CDR3 is made up of 11 amino acids.

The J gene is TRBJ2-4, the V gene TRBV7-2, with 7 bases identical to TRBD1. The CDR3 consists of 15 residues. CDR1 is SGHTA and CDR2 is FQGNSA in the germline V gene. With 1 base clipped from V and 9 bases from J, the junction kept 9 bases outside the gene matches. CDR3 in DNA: TGTGCCAGCAGCTTAGTGACGACAGGGTTGGCCATTCAGTACTTC. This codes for CASSLVTTGLAIQYF.

The CDR3 coding sequence is TGTGCCAGCAGTTTGCGGGGAAAGGACTACACCTTC. Protein: CASSLRGKDYTF. V and J are TRBV28 and TRBJ1-2; D gene ambiguous. Germline lookup yields CDR1 MDHEN and CDR2 SYDVKM. The CDR3 sequence is 12 residues long. V was clipped by 3 bases and J by 10 bases, with 12 bases between them.

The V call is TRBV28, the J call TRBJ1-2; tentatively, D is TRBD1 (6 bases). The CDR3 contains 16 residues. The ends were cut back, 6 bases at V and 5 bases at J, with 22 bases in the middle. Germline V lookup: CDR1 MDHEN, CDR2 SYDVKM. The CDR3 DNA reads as TGTGCCAGCAGCCCGCCGTGGGGGCAATTAGAATATGGCTACACCTTC. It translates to CASSPPWGQLEYGYTF.

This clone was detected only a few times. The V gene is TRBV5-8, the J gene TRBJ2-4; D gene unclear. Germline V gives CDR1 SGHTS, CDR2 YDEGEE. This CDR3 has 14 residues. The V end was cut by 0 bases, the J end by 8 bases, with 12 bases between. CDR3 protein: CASSLVGFGYIQYF. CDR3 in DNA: TGTGCCAGCAGCTTGGTCGGGTTTGGGTACATTCAGTACTTC.

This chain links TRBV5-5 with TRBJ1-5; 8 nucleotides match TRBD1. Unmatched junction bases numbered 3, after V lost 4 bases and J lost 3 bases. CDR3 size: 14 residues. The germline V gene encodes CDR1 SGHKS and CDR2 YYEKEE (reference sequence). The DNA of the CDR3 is TGTGCCAGCAGCGACAGGGGAAACAATCAGCCCCAGCATTTT. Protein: CASSDRGNNQPQHF.

CDR3: CASSYVTALETQYF. DNA of the CDR3: TGTGCCAGCAGTTATGTCACCGCCCTGGAGACCCAGTACTTC. The genes are TRBV6-6 and TRBJ2-5; no reliable D call. The germline V gene encodes CDR1 MNHNY and CDR2 SVGAGI (reference sequence). V lost 3 bases and J 5 bases, leaving 13 bases between the germline ends. The CDR3 runs to 14 residues.